The source of this T cell receptor (beta chain) is a study of blood T cell repertoires in COVID-19. The CDR3 is 13 residues long. The V gene lost 2 bases and the J gene lost 0 bases, with 8 bases spanning the gap. Germline values: CDR1 GTSNPN, CDR2 SVGIG (reference sequence). Recovered status applied to Cohort 3 donors who had two consecutive negative PCRs. It also applied to those with clearance or with symptom resolution. Produced via immunoSEQ multiplex PCR; TCRdb's table is partial and in-frame only. Among about 160,000 clones listed, about 88% were seen once. Material: PBMCs or T cells enriched from blood (not recorded which). The receptor comes from a woman aged 45 to 65 who had recovered from COVID-19. This chain connects TRBV30 to TRBJ2-7, with D possibly being TRBD2 (6 bases). The CDR3 nucleotides are TGTGCCTGGAGTTACGGGAGCTCCTACGAGCAGTACTTC. This translates into CAWSYGSSYEQYF.